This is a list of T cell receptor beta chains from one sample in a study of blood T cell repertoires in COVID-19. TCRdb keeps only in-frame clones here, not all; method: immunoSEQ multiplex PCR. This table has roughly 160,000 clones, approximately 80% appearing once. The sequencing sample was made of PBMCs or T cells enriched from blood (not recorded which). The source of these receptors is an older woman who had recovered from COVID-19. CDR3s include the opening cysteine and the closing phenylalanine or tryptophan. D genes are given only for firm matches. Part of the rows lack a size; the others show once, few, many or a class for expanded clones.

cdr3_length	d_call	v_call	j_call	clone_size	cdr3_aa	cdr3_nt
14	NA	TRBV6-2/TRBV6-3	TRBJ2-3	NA	CASSRSGGPDTQYF	TGTGCCAGCAGCCGCTCGGGGGGCCCAGATACGCAGTATTTT
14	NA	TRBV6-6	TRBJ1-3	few	CASSNRDIRHTIYF	TGTGCCAGCAGCAACCGGGACATACGCCACACCATATATTTT
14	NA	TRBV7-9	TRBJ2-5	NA	CASSLRLLEETQYF	TGTGCCAGCAGCTTACGACTATTAGAAGAGACCCAGTACTTC
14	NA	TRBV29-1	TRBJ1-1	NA	CSVELAGGPIEAFF	TGCAGCGTCGAACTTGCGGGAGGACCGATTGAAGCTTTCTTT
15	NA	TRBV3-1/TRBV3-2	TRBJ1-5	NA	CASSQDHRRNQPQHF	TGTGCCAGCAGCCAAGATCACAGGCGGAATCAGCCCCAGCATTTT
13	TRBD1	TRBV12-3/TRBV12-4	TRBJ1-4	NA	CASSGQVREKLFF	TGTGCCAGCAGTGGACAGGTCCGTGAAAAACTGTTTTTT
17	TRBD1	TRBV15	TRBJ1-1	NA	CATSRAGQGARNTEAFF	TGTGCCACCAGCAGAGCGGGACAGGGGGCACGTAACACTGAAGCTTTCTTT
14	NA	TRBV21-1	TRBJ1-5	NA	CASIQGRFGQPQHF	TGTGCCAGTATACAGGGCCGCTTCGGACAGCCCCAGCATTTT
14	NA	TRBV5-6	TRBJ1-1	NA	CASSLVMRDTEAFF	TGTGCCAGCAGCTTGGTCATGCGAGATACTGAAGCTTTCTTT
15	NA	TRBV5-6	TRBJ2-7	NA	CASSPSQVNLYEQYF	TGTGCCAGCAGTCCGTCACAGGTGAACCTGTACGAGCAGTACTTC
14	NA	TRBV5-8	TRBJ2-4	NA	CASSLSGTKNIQYF	TGTGCCAGCAGCTTGTCCGGGACTAAAAACATTCAGTACTTC
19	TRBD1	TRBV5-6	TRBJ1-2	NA	CASSLRTGSHRGTNYGYTF	TGTGCCAGCAGCTTGAGGACAGGCTCCCACAGGGGTACTAACTATGGCTACACCTTC
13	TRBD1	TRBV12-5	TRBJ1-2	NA	CASGPWTGDGYTF	TGTGCTAGTGGACCCTGGACAGGGGATGGCTACACCTTC
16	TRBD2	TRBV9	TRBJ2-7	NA	CASVPPSKRESYEQYF	TGTGCCAGCGTCCCCCCGTCTAAGCGGGAGTCCTACGAGCAGTACTTC
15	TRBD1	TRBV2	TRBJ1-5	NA	CASSAQGTSNQPQHF	TGTGCCAGCAGCGCACAGGGGACTAGCAATCAGCCCCAGCATTTT
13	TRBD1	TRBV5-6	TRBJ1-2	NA	CASSLRQGDGYTF	TGTGCCAGCAGCTTGCGGCAGGGGGACGGCTACACCTTC
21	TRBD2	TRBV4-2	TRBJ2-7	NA	CASSQAPLTSGSRWSSYEQYF	TGTGCCAGCAGCCAAGCCCCACTGACTAGCGGGAGTAGGTGGAGCTCCTACGAGCAGTACTTC
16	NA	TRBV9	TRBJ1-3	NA	CASSVGAVRGANTIYF	TGTGCCAGCAGCGTAGGGGCGGTCCGGGGGGCAAACACCATATATTTT
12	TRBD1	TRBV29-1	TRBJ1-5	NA	CSVRQGNQPQHF	TGCAGCGTAAGACAGGGGAATCAGCCCCAGCATTTT
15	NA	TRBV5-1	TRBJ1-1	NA	CASSSGHSEGPEAFF	TGCGCCAGCAGCTCTGGACATTCTGAAGGCCCTGAAGCTTTCTTT
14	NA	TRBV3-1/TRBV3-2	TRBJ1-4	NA	CASSQGGQGEKLFF	TGTGCCAGCAGCCAAGGGGGGCAAGGTGAAAAACTGTTTTTT
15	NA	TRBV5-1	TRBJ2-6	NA	CASSLALTGANVLTF	TGCGCCAGCAGCTTGGCTTTAACTGGGGCCAACGTCCTGACTTTC
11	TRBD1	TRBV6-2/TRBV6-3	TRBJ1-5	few	CASSQLGQQHF	TGTGCCAGCAGTCAATTGGGACAGCAGCATTTT
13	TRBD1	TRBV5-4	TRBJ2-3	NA	CASSLDYRGTQYF	TGTGCCAGCAGCTTGGATTACAGGGGTACGCAGTATTTT
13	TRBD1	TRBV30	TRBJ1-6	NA	CAWSEQGDSPLHF	TGTGCCTGGAGTGAACAGGGGGATTCACCCCTCCACTTT
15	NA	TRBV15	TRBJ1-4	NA	CATSRDLGANEKLFF	TGTGCCACCAGCAGAGATCTAGGAGCTAATGAAAAACTGTTTTTT
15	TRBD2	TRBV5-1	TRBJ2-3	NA	CASSHASGGTDTQYF	TGCGCCAGCAGCCATGCTAGCGGCGGCACAGATACGCAGTATTTT
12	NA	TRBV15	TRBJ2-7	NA	CATSRVAGEQYF	TGTGCCACCAGCAGAGTCGCAGGCGAGCAGTACTTC
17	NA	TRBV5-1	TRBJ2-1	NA	CASSPWPIRGSYNEQFF	TGCGCCAGCAGCCCTTGGCCAATACGTGGCTCCTACAATGAGCAGTTCTTC
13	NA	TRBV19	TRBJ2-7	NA	CASSRGGGYEQYF	TGTGCCAGTAGTAGGGGTGGGGGGTACGAGCAGTACTTC